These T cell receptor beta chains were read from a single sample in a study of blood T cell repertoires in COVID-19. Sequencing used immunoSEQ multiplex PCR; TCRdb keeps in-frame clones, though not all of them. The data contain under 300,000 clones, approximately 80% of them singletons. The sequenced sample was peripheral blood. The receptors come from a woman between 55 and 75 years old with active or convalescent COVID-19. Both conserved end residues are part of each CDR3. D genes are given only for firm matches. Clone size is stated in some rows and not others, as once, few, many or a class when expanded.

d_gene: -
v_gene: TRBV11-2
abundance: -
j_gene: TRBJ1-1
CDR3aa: CASSLDLANTEAFF
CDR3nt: TGTGCCAGCAGCTTAGATCTGGCGAACACTGAAGCTTTCTTT

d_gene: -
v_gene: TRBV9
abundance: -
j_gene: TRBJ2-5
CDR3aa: CASSAMGGEETQYF
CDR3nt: TGTGCCAGCAGCGCGATGGGCGGGGAAGAGACCCAGTACTTC

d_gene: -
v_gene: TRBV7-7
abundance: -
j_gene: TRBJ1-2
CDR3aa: CASSLNIYGYTF
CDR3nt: TGTGCCAGCAGCTTAAACATCTATGGCTACACCTTC

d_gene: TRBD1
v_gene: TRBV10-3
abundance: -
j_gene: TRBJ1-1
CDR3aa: CAISETGGDTEAFF
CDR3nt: TGTGCCATCAGTGAGACAGGGGGAGACACTGAAGCTTTCTTT

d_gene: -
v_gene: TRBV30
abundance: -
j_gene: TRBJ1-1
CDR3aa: CAWNRGWDTEAFF
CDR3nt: TGTGCCTGGAATAGGGGTTGGGACACTGAAGCTTTCTTT

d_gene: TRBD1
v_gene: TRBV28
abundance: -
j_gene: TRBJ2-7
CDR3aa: CASRGRTGSYEQYF
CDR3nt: TGTGCCAGCAGGGGGAGGACAGGGTCCTACGAGCAGTACTTC

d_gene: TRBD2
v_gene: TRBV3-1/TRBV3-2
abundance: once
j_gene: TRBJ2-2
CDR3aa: CASSQRTRENTGELFF
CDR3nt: TGTGCCAGCAGCCAGAGGACTAGGGAGAACACCGGGGAGCTGTTTTTT

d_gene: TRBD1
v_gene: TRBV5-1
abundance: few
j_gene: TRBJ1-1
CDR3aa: CASSWQGAEAFF
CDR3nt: TGCGCCAGCAGCTGGCAGGGGGCTGAAGCTTTCTTT

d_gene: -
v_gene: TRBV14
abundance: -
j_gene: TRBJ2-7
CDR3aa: CASSQYRVTAYEQYF
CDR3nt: TGTGCCAGCAGCCAGTACAGGGTGACGGCCTACGAGCAGTACTTC

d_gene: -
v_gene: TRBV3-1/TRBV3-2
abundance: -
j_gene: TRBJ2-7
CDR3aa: CASSQGYGYEQYF
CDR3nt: TGTGCCAGCAGCCAAGGATACGGGTACGAGCAGTACTTC